The clone carrying this TCR beta chain has a single count. Profiled with immunoSEQ multiplex PCR; TCRdb holds only in-frame clones, not every one. The sample includes tens of thousands of clones, 92% seen only once; the top ten take about 3%. The germline V gene encodes CDR1 LNHNV and CDR2 YYDKDF (reference sequence). V dropped 0 bases and J dropped 16 bases, with 9 bases sitting between them. The CDR3 is made up of 11 amino acids. This record comes from a study of T cell changes during pregnancy in multiple sclerosis. The V gene is TRBV15, the J gene TRBJ1-4; D unclear. Sample: peripheral blood, taken before pregnancy. This sequence originates from a female donor with multiple sclerosis, enrolled in a pregnancy study. CDR3 in DNA: TGTGCCACCAGCAGAGATCTAAGCACGTTTTTT. Amino acid sequence: CATSRDLSTFF.